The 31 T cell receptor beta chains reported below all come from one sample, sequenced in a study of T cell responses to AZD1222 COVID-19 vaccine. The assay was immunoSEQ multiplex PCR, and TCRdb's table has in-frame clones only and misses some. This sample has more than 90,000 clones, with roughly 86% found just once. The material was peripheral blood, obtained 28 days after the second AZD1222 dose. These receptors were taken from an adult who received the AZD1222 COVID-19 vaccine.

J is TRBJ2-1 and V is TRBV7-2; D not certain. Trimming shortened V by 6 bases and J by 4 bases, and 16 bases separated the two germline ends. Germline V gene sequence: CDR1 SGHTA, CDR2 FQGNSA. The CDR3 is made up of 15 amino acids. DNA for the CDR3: TGTGCCAGCAGTGAAAGAAAAGTACTTTACAATGAGCAGTTCTTC. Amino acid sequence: CASSERKVLYNEQFF.

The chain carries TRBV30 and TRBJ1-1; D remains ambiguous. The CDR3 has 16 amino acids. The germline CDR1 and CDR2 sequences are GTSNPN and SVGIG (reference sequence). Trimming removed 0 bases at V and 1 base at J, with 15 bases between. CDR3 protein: CAWSVPSSDGNTEAFF. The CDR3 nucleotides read TGTGCCTGGAGTGTACCCTCCTCCGACGGGAACACTGAAGCTTTCTTT.

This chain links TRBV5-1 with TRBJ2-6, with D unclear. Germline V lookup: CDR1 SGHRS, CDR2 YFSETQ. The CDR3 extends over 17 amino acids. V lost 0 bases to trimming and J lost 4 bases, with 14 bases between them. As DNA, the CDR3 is TGCGCCAGCAGCTTGGATTTAGGCCCTCGGGGGGCCAACGTCCTGACTTTC. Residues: CASSLDLGPRGANVLTF.

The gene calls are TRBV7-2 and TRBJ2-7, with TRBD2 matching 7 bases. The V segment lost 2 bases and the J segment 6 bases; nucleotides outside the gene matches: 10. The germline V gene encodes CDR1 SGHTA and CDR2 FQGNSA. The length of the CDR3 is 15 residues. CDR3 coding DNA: TGTGCCAGCAGCTTACTCGGGCGGGAGTTATCCGAGCAGTACTTC. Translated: CASSLLGRELSEQYF.

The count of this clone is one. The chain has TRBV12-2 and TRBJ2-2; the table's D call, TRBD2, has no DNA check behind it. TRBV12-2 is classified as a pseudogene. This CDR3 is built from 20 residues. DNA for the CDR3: TGTGCAAGTCGCTTAGCGTTTCTTGACCTCCCGCGGGGGCGGACCGGGGAGCTGTTTTTT. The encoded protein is CASRLAFLDLPRGRTGELFF.

The CDR3 loop is CASRPAGANVLTF. The CDR3 bases are TGTGCCAGCAGACCGGCCGGGGCCAACGTCCTGACTTTC. The chain employs TRBV6-5 and TRBJ2-6; D unclear. The germline V gene encodes CDR1 MNHEY and CDR2 SVGAGI. The CDR3 spans 13 residues. V was clipped by 6 bases and J by 4 bases, with 7 bases between them.

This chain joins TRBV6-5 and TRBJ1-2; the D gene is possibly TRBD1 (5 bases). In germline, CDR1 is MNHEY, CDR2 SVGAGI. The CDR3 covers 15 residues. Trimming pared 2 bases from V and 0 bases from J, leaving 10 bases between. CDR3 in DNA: TGTGCCAGCAGTTACGGGCAGGGAACTAACTATGGCTACACCTTC. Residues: CASSYGQGTNYGYTF.

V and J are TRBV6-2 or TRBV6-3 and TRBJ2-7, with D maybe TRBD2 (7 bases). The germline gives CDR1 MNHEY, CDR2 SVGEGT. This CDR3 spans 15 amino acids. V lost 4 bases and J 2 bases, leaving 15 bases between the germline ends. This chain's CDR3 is CASSLPGEGAYEQYF. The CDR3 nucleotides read TGTGCCAGCAGTTTACCGGGGGAGGGGGCCTACGAGCAGTACTTC.

The CDR3, as DNA: TGTGCCAGCAGACCGGTACGACAGGGGGCGCCTCTAGCGGGCTCCTACAATGAGCAGTTCTTC. Translating it yields CASRPVRQGAPLAGSYNEQFF. The J gene is TRBJ2-1, the V gene TRBV28, with 10 bases matching TRBD1. Germline V CDR1 and CDR2: MDHEN, SYDVKM. J lost 0 bases, V lost 6 bases, and 20 bases had no gene match. The CDR3 extends over 21 amino acids.

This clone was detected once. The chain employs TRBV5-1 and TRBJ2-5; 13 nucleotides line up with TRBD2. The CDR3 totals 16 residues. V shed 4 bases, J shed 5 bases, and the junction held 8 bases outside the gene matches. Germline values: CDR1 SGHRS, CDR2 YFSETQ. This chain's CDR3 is CASSPEGLAGPETQYF. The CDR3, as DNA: TGCGCCAGCAGCCCGGAGGGACTAGCGGGGCCCGAGACCCAGTACTTC.

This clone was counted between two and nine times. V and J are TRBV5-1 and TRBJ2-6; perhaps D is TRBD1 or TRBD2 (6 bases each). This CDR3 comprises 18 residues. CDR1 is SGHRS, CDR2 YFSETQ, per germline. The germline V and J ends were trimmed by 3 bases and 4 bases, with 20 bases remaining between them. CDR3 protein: CASSSSGRGGLGANVLTF. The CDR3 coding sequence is TGCGCCAGCAGCTCCTCGGGCCGAGGGGGGCTCGGGGCCAACGTCCTGACTTTC.

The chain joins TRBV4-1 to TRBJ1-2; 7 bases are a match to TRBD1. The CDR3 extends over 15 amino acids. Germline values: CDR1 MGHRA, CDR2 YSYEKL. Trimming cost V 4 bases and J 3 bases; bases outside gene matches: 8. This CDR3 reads CASSRQGRGDYGYTF. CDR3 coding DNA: TGCGCCAGCAGCCGACAGGGCCGAGGGGACTATGGCTACACCTTC.

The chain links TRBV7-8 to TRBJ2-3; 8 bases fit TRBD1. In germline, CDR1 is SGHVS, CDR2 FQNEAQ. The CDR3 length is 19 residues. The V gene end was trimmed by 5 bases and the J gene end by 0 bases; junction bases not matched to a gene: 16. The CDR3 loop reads CASSPLRLGQGFSTDTQYF. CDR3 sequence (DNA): TGTGCCAGCAGCCCACTTAGGTTAGGACAGGGTTTTAGCACAGATACGCAGTATTTT. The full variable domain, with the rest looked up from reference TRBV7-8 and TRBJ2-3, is GAGVSQSPRYKVAKRGQDVALRCDPISGHVSLFWYQQALGQGPEFLTYFQNEAQLDKSGLPSDRFFAERPEGSVSTLKIQRTQQEDSAVYLCASSPLRLGQGFSTDTQYFGPGTRLTVL.

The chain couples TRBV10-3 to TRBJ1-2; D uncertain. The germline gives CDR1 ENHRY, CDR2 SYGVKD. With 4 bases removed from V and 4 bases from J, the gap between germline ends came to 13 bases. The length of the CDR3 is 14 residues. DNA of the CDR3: TGTGCCATCAGTGGGCGGGAGAGGAGCTATGGCTACACCTTC. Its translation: CAISGRERSYGYTF.

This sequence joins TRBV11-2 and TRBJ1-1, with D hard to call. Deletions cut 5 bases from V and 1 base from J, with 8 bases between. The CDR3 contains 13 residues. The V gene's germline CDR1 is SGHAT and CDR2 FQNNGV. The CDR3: CASSLSTNTEAFF. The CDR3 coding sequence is TGTGCCAGCAGCCTTTCCACGAACACTGAAGCTTTCTTT.

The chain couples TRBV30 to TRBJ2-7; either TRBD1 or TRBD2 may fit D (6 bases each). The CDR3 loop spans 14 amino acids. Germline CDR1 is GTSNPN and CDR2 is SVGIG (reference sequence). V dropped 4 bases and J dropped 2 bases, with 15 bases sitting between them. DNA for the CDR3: TGTGCCTGGAATAAGGAGGGGGAGGCCTACGAGCAGTACTTC. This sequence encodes CAWNKEGEAYEQYF.

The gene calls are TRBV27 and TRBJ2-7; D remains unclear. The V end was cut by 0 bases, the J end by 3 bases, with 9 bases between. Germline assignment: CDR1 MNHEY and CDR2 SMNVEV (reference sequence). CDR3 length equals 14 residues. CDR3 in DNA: TGTGCCAGCAGTTTATCTGGCCAGAACTACGAGCAGTACTTC. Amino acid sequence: CASSLSGQNYEQYF.

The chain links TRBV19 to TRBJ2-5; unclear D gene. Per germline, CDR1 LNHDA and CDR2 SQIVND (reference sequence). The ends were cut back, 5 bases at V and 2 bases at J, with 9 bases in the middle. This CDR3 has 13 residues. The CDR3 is CASSGSIQETQYF. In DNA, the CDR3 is TGTGCCAGTAGTGGCAGTATACAAGAGACCCAGTACTTC.

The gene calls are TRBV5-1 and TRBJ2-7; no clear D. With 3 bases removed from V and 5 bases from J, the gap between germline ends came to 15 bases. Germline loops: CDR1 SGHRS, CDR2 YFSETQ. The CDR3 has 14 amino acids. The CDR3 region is CASSWTTPLDEQYF. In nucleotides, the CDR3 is TGCGCCAGCAGCTGGACGACCCCACTGGACGAGCAGTACTTC.

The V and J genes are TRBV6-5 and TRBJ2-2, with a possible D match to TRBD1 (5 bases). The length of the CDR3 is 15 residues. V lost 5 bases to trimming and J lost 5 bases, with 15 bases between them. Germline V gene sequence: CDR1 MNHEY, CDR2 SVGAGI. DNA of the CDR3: TGTGCCAGCAGTCCAGGGCTTTTGGGGACCGGGGAGCTGTTTTTT. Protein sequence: CASSPGLLGTGELFF.

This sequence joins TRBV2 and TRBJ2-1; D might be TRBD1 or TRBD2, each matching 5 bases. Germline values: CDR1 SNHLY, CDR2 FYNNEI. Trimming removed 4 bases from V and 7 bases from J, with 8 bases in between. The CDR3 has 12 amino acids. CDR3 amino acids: CASSVEGNEQFF. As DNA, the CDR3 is TGTGCCAGCAGTGTCGAGGGGAATGAGCAGTTCTTC.

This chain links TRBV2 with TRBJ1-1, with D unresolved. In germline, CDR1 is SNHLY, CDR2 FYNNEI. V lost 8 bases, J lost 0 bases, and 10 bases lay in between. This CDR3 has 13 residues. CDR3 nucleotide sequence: TGTGCCAGCCTCACAATTATGAACACTGAAGCTTTCTTT. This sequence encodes CASLTIMNTEAFF.

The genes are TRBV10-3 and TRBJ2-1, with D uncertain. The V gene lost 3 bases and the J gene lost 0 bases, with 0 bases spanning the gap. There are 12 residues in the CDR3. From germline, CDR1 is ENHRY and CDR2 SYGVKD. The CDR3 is CAISDSYNEQFF. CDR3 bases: TGTGCCATCAGTGACTCCTACAATGAGCAGTTCTTC.

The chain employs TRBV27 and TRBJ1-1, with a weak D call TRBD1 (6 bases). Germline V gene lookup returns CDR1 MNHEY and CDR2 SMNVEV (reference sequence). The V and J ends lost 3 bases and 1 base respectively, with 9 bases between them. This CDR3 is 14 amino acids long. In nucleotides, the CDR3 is TGTGCCAGCAGTTTCCAGGGGAGGAACACTGAAGCTTTCTTT. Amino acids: CASSFQGRNTEAFF.

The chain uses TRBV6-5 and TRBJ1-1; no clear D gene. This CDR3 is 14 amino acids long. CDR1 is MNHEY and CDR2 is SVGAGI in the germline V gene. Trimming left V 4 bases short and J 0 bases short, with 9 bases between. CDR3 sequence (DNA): TGTGCCAGCAGTTCCTACCCCATGAACACTGAAGCTTTCTTT. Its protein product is CASSSYPMNTEAFF.

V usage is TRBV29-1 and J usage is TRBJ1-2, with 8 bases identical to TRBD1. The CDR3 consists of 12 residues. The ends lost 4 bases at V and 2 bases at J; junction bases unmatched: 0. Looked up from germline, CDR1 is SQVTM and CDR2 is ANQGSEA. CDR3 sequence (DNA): TGCAGCGTTGGACAGGGGAACTATGGCTACACCTTC. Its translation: CSVGQGNYGYTF.

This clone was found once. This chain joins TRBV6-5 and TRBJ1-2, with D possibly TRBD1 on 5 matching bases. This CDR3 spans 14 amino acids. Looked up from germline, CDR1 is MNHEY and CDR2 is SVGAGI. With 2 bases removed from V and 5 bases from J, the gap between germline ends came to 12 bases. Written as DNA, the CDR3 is TGTGCCAGCAGTTACCGTGGTGAGGGGTATGGCTACACCTTC. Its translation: CASSYRGEGYGYTF.

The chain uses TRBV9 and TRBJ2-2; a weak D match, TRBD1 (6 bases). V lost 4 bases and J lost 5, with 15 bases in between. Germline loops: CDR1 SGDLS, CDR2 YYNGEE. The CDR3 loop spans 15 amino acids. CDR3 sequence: CASSPDRLRTGELFF. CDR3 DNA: TGTGCCAGCAGCCCAGACAGGTTACGAACCGGGGAGCTGTTTTTT.

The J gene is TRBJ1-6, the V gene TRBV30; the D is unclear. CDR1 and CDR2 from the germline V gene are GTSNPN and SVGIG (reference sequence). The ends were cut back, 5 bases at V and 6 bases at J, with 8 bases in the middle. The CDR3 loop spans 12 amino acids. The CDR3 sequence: CAWERVNSPLHF. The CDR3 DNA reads TGTGCCTGGGAACGTGTTAATTCACCCCTCCACTTT.

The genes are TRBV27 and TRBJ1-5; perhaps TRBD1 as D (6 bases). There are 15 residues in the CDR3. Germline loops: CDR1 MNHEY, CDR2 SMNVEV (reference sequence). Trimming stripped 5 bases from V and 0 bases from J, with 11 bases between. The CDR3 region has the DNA TGTGCCAGCAGTCTTGAGGGGGATAGCAATCAGCCCCAGCATTTT. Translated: CASSLEGDSNQPQHF.

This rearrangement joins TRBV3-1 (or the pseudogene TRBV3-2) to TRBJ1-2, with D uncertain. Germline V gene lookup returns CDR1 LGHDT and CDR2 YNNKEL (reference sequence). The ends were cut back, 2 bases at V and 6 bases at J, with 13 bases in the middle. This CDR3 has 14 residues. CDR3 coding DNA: TGTGCCAGCAGCCAACTTGCGGCGCAGGATGGCTACACCTTC. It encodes CASSQLAAQDGYTF.